This is a list of T cell receptor beta chains from one sample in a study of long-term antiretroviral therapy in people with HIV. Profiled with immunoSEQ multiplex PCR; TCRdb holds only in-frame clones, not every one. The sample shows about 20,000 clones, approximately 92% of them seen only once. The sequencing used unsorted PBMCs, collected 4.4 years after starting antiretroviral therapy. Every receptor here comes from a woman in her forties or fifties with HIV. Both conserved end residues are part of each CDR3. D genes are given only for firm matches. Not every row has a clone size; where given, it reads once, few, many or a size class.

j_call: TRBJ1-2; clone_size: -; v_call: TRBV19; d_call: -; cdr3_aa: CASSIGGAWELYTF; cdr3_nt: TGTGCCAGTAGTATTGGCGGTGCTTGGGAGCTGTACACCTTC
j_call: TRBJ1-5; clone_size: -; v_call: TRBV18; d_call: -; cdr3_aa: CASSPRRYSNQPQHF; cdr3_nt: TGTGCCAGCTCACCGCGGCGGTATAGCAATCAGCCCCAGCATTTT
j_call: TRBJ2-2; clone_size: -; v_call: TRBV29-1; d_call: TRBD2; cdr3_aa: CSVEENSGGVNTGELFF; cdr3_nt: TGCAGCGTTGAAGAGAATAGCGGGGGGGTGAACACCGGGGAGCTGTTTTTT
j_call: TRBJ2-3; clone_size: -; v_call: TRBV4-3; d_call: -; cdr3_aa: CASSQVAPSTDTQYF; cdr3_nt: TGCGCCAGCAGCCAAGTTGCTCCTAGCACAGATACGCAGTATTTT
j_call: TRBJ2-5; clone_size: -; v_call: TRBV6-1; d_call: TRBD2; cdr3_aa: CASTRGGLPQETQYF; cdr3_nt: TGTGCCAGCACCCGGGGGGGACTACCCCAAGAGACCCAGTACTTC
j_call: TRBJ1-2; clone_size: once; v_call: TRBV7-3; d_call: TRBD1; cdr3_aa: CASSLGTGPNYGYTF; cdr3_nt: TGTGCCAGCAGCCTCGGGACAGGACCTAACTATGGCTACACCTTC
j_call: TRBJ1-1; clone_size: -; v_call: TRBV7-3; d_call: -; cdr3_aa: CASSSKRDTEAFF; cdr3_nt: TGTGCCAGCAGCTCCAAAAGAGACACTGAAGCTTTCTTT
j_call: TRBJ2-3; clone_size: once; v_call: TRBV7-6; d_call: TRBD2; cdr3_aa: CASSLEAGGEYF; cdr3_nt: TGTGCCAGCAGCTTAGAAGCGGGGGGGGAGTATTTT
j_call: TRBJ1-2; clone_size: -; v_call: TRBV29-1; d_call: TRBD1; cdr3_aa: CSVPGQGGSYGYTF; cdr3_nt: TGCAGCGTTCCCGGGCAGGGGGGTAGCTATGGCTACACCTTC
j_call: TRBJ2-1; clone_size: -; v_call: TRBV5-6; d_call: TRBD2; cdr3_aa: CASRSGTSGGGEQFF; cdr3_nt: TGTGCCAGCAGATCCGGGACTAGCGGGGGTGGTGAGCAGTTCTTC
j_call: TRBJ2-1; clone_size: -; v_call: TRBV7-2; d_call: TRBD2; cdr3_aa: CASSSRSGGFHEQFF; cdr3_nt: TGTGCCAGCAGCTCGCGTAGCGGGGGGTTCCATGAGCAGTTCTTC
j_call: TRBJ2-2; clone_size: -; v_call: TRBV6-1; d_call: -; cdr3_aa: CASTQVSQTGELFF; cdr3_nt: TGTGCCAGCACGCAGGTCTCCCAAACCGGGGAGCTGTTTTTT
j_call: TRBJ2-5; clone_size: once; v_call: TRBV27; d_call: -; cdr3_aa: CASNPGETQYF; cdr3_nt: TGTGCCAGCAATCCTGGGGAGACCCAGTACTTC
j_call: TRBJ1-1; clone_size: few; v_call: TRBV7-6; d_call: -; cdr3_aa: CASSLEAISVLPTEAFF; cdr3_nt: TGTGCCAGCAGCTTAGAGGCTATTTCAGTTCTTCCCACTGAAGCTTTCTTT
j_call: TRBJ2-7; clone_size: -; v_call: TRBV7-8; d_call: TRBD2; cdr3_aa: CASSLDGGSWEQYF; cdr3_nt: TGTGCCAGCAGCTTAGACGGGGGGTCCTGGGAGCAGTACTTC
j_call: TRBJ2-3; clone_size: -; v_call: TRBV15; d_call: -; cdr3_aa: CATSRTSGGGDTQYF; cdr3_nt: TGTGCCACCAGCAGAACTAGCGGAGGGGGCGATACGCAGTATTTT
j_call: TRBJ2-5; clone_size: -; v_call: TRBV5-1; d_call: TRBD2; cdr3_aa: CASSPAGEETQYF; cdr3_nt: TGCGCCAGCAGTCCAGCGGGGGAAGAGACCCAGTACTTC
j_call: TRBJ2-7; clone_size: -; v_call: TRBV30; d_call: TRBD1; cdr3_aa: CAWSNRDRGISEQYF; cdr3_nt: TGTGCCTGGAGCAACCGGGACAGGGGGATCTCCGAGCAGTACTTC
j_call: TRBJ1-1; clone_size: -; v_call: TRBV5-1; d_call: -; cdr3_aa: CASSLEGHGNTEAFF; cdr3_nt: TGCGCCAGCAGCTTGGAGGGACACGGGAACACTGAAGCTTTCTTT
j_call: TRBJ2-5; clone_size: -; v_call: TRBV10-3; d_call: TRBD1; cdr3_aa: CAISDGQGRETQYF; cdr3_nt: TGTGCCATCAGTGACGGACAGGGACGGGAGACCCAGTACTTC
j_call: TRBJ2-3; clone_size: -; v_call: TRBV6-5; d_call: -; cdr3_aa: CASRATDTQYF; cdr3_nt: TGTGCCAGCAGGGCTACAGATACGCAGTATTTT
j_call: TRBJ1-1; clone_size: -; v_call: TRBV10-3; d_call: TRBD1; cdr3_aa: CAIATGFGKGNTEAFF; cdr3_nt: TGTGCCATCGCGACAGGGTTTGGGAAGGGGAACACTGAAGCTTTCTTT
j_call: TRBJ2-3; clone_size: once; v_call: TRBV13; d_call: -; cdr3_aa: CASSRSGADTQYF; cdr3_nt: TGTGCCAGCAGCCGTAGCGGCGCAGATACGCAGTATTTT
j_call: TRBJ1-2; clone_size: -; v_call: TRBV7-8; d_call: -; cdr3_aa: CASTKGGGNSYGYTF; cdr3_nt: TGTGCCAGCACAAAGGGCGGGGGCAATAGCTATGGCTACACCTTC
j_call: TRBJ1-4; clone_size: once; v_call: TRBV6-6; d_call: -; cdr3_aa: CASSYGWMAEGEKLFF; cdr3_nt: TGTGCCAGCAGTTACGGGTGGATGGCAGAAGGAGAAAAACTGTTTTTT
j_call: TRBJ2-7; clone_size: -; v_call: TRBV6-1; d_call: -; cdr3_aa: CASILGGANEQYF; cdr3_nt: TGTGCCAGCATCTTAGGAGGGGCCAACGAGCAGTACTTC
j_call: TRBJ2-3; clone_size: -; v_call: TRBV6-4; d_call: -; cdr3_aa: CASRVNLGSDTQYF; cdr3_nt: TGTGCCAGCAGGGTGAACCTAGGGTCCGATACGCAGTATTTT
j_call: TRBJ1-2; clone_size: -; v_call: TRBV19; d_call: -; cdr3_aa: CASSIGPLSNYGYTF; cdr3_nt: TGTGCCAGTAGTATCGGCCCTTTGTCTAACTATGGCTACACCTTC
j_call: TRBJ2-6; clone_size: once; v_call: TRBV6-1; d_call: -; cdr3_aa: CASSDGRANVLTF; cdr3_nt: TGTGCCAGCAGTGACGGCCGGGCCAACGTCCTGACTTTC
j_call: TRBJ1-2; clone_size: -; v_call: TRBV2; d_call: -; cdr3_aa: CASSDSIGVGYGYTF; cdr3_nt: TGTGCCAGCAGTGACAGCATCGGGGTCGGGTATGGCTACACCTTC
j_call: TRBJ2-3; clone_size: -; v_call: TRBV5-4; d_call: -; cdr3_aa: CASSLWGSGTDTQYF; cdr3_nt: TGTGCCAGCAGCTTGTGGGGGTCAGGCACAGATACGCAGTATTTT
j_call: TRBJ2-1; clone_size: once; v_call: TRBV4-1; d_call: TRBD2; cdr3_aa: CASSTTGTSSYNEQFF; cdr3_nt: TGCGCCAGCAGCACGACCGGGACTAGCTCCTACAATGAGCAGTTCTTC
j_call: TRBJ2-3; clone_size: -; v_call: TRBV11-2; d_call: -; cdr3_aa: CASSANLGGRRDTQYF; cdr3_nt: TGTGCCAGCAGCGCCAACCTTGGGGGGAGACGAGATACGCAGTATTTT
j_call: TRBJ1-1; clone_size: -; v_call: TRBV19; d_call: -; cdr3_aa: CASSPEQGVRTEAFF; cdr3_nt: TGTGCCAGTAGTCCCGAACAGGGTGTCCGCACTGAAGCTTTCTTT
j_call: TRBJ1-2; clone_size: -; v_call: TRBV5-1; d_call: -; cdr3_aa: CASSTGAHGYTF; cdr3_nt: TGCGCCAGCAGCACCGGAGCGCATGGCTACACCTTC
j_call: TRBJ2-2; clone_size: -; v_call: TRBV12-5; d_call: TRBD2; cdr3_aa: CASGIPSGGTGGELFF; cdr3_nt: TGTGCTAGTGGTATCCCCAGCGGGGGGACGGGCGGGGAGCTGTTTTTT
j_call: TRBJ2-7; clone_size: -; v_call: TRBV4-3; d_call: -; cdr3_aa: CASSQELSGGEQYF; cdr3_nt: TGCGCCAGCAGCCAAGAGTTGTCGGGTGGGGAGCAGTACTTC
j_call: TRBJ2-3; clone_size: -; v_call: TRBV5-1; d_call: TRBD2; cdr3_aa: CASSLEGGGASDTQYF; cdr3_nt: TGCGCCAGCAGCTTGGAAGGCGGGGGGGCCTCGGATACGCAGTATTTT
j_call: TRBJ1-5; clone_size: -; v_call: TRBV7-3; d_call: -; cdr3_aa: CASSLESNQPQHF; cdr3_nt: TGTGCCAGCAGCTTGGAGAGCAATCAGCCCCAGCATTTT
j_call: TRBJ1-4; clone_size: -; v_call: TRBV9; d_call: -; cdr3_aa: CASSPGSLNEKLFF; cdr3_nt: TGTGCCAGCAGCCCCGGGAGCCTGAATGAAAAACTGTTTTTT
j_call: TRBJ2-7; clone_size: -; v_call: TRBV5-1; d_call: -; cdr3_aa: CASSLAWDITYEQYF; cdr3_nt: TGCGCCAGCAGCTTGGCCTGGGACATCACCTACGAGCAGTACTTC
j_call: TRBJ2-2; clone_size: -; v_call: TRBV5-6; d_call: -; cdr3_aa: CASSQTGRTGELFF; cdr3_nt: TGTGCCAGCAGCCAAACAGGGCGGACCGGGGAGCTGTTTTTT
j_call: TRBJ2-7; clone_size: -; v_call: TRBV5-6; d_call: -; cdr3_aa: CASSLNRVTEQYF; cdr3_nt: TGTGCCAGCAGCTTGAACAGGGTTACCGAGCAGTACTTC
j_call: TRBJ2-5; clone_size: -; v_call: TRBV7-8; d_call: TRBD2; cdr3_aa: CASSLGAGVGETQYF; cdr3_nt: TGTGCCAGCAGCTTAGGAGCGGGGGTTGGGGAGACCCAGTACTTC
j_call: TRBJ1-6; clone_size: -; v_call: TRBV6-5; d_call: -; cdr3_aa: CASRREVVGSPLHF; cdr3_nt: TGTGCCAGCAGGAGGGAGGTAGTAGGGTCACCCCTCCACTTT
j_call: TRBJ2-7; clone_size: -; v_call: TRBV29-1; d_call: -; cdr3_aa: CSVKGDNYEQYF; cdr3_nt: TGCAGCGTAAAGGGGGACAACTACGAGCAGTACTTC
j_call: TRBJ1-5; clone_size: -; v_call: TRBV13; d_call: -; cdr3_aa: CASSLGQGRQPQHF; cdr3_nt: TGTGCCAGCAGCTTAGGACAGGGTAGGCAGCCCCAGCATTTT
j_call: TRBJ1-4; clone_size: -; v_call: TRBV5-6; d_call: -; cdr3_aa: CASSLGTSEKLFF; cdr3_nt: TGTGCCAGCAGCTTGGGAACCAGCGAAAAACTGTTTTTT
j_call: TRBJ1-2; clone_size: -; v_call: TRBV5-4; d_call: -; cdr3_aa: CASSLETSYTSGYTF; cdr3_nt: TGTGCCAGCAGCTTGGAAACTAGTTACACCTCTGGCTACACCTTC
j_call: TRBJ1-4; clone_size: -; v_call: TRBV5-1; d_call: -; cdr3_aa: CASSPTTGYNEKLFF; cdr3_nt: TGCGCCAGCAGCCCGACGACGGGTTATAATGAAAAACTGTTTTTT
j_call: TRBJ2-5; clone_size: -; v_call: TRBV5-1; d_call: -; cdr3_aa: CASSLALGTETQYF; cdr3_nt: TGCGCCAGCAGCTTGGCCTTAGGGACGGAGACCCAGTACTTC
j_call: TRBJ1-6; clone_size: -; v_call: TRBV19; d_call: -; cdr3_aa: CASSIDSSGNSPLHF; cdr3_nt: TGTGCCAGTAGTATAGATTCGTCAGGGAATTCACCCCTCCACTTT
j_call: TRBJ1-1; clone_size: -; v_call: TRBV9; d_call: -; cdr3_aa: CASSGAVRNTEAFF; cdr3_nt: TGTGCCAGCAGCGGGGCAGTAAGGAACACTGAAGCTTTCTTT
j_call: TRBJ1-5; clone_size: few; v_call: TRBV30; d_call: -; cdr3_aa: CAWSVKGEGQPQHF; cdr3_nt: TGTGCCTGGAGTGTAAAGGGTGAGGGTCAGCCCCAGCATTTT
j_call: TRBJ2-1; clone_size: once; v_call: TRBV29-1; d_call: TRBD1; cdr3_aa: CSVETGGRSFYNEQFF; cdr3_nt: TGCAGCGTAGAGACAGGGGGGAGAAGTTTCTACAATGAGCAGTTCTTC